This TCR beta chain was retrieved from a study of T cells after yellow fever vaccination. V dropped 1 base and J dropped 5 bases, with 14 bases sitting between them. Germline CDR1 is LGHDT and CDR2 is YNNKEL (reference sequence). CDR3 size: 15 residues. This clonotype was detected only a few times. The antigen remains undetermined. Notes on the study in general: It was the secondary response that reached its peak faster, day 5 versus 15, but it was weaker. Most clones from primary vaccination resurfaced after the booster (roughly 96% CD4, approximately 87% CD8).

TCRdb used MiXCR to reprocess the 5' RACE reads, holding one entry per CDR3 protein. The profile covers 500,000 to 650,000 distinct CDR3 sequences, with about 14% appearing a single time and about 14% taken by the ten largest. The genes are TRBV3-1 and TRBJ1-1; perhaps TRBD1 as D (6 bases). Sample: PBMCs, taken on the day of the yellow fever booster vaccination. This sequence was found in a man aged 25-45 years who received the YFV17D yellow fever vaccine. CDR3 sequence (DNA): TGTGCCAGCAGCCAAGTACCGGGGGCTGGTACTGAAGCTTTCTTT. It translates to CASSQVPGAGTEAFF.